The 8 T cell receptor beta chains listed next were all sequenced from one sample in a study of metastatic and nonmetastatic thyroid tumors. None of the patients had undergone any treatment ahead of thyroid surgery. Through MiXCR, TCRdb re-clonotyped the PCR reads. Here the sample spans 20,000 to 25,000 clones, 13% to 15% being singletons. Sequences were obtained from tumor tissue. Receptors originate from a female donor with papillary thyroid cancer or a benign thyroid nodule (not recorded which). Some clones in this sample may be carry-over from other donors' samples.

This clone was seen at least ten times. The chain recombines TRBV11-2 with TRBJ2-2, with 9 positions matching TRBD1. CDR3 length equals 16 residues. V shed 3 bases, J shed 2 bases, and the junction held 4 bases outside the gene matches. From germline, CDR1 is SGHAT and CDR2 FQNNGV. This CDR3 is CASSFGGQGNTGELFF. For the CDR3, the DNA is TGTGCCAGCAGCTTTGGGGGACAGGGCAACACCGGGGAGCTGTTTTTT. The complete variable domain, with remaining parts taken from reference TRBV11-2 and TRBJ2-2, reads EAGVAQSPRYKIIEKRQSVAFWCNPISGHATLYWYQQILGQGPKLLIQFQNNGVVDDSQLPKDRFSAERLKGVDSTLKIQPAKLEDSAVYLCASSFGGQGNTGELFFGEGSRLTVL.

The V and J genes are TRBV6-1 and TRBJ1-2; no reliable D call. The CDR3 spans 10 residues. Per the germline V gene, CDR1 is MNHNS and CDR2 is SASEGT. V lost 6 bases and J lost 5, with 4 bases in between. The CDR3: CASREYGYTF. The CDR3 DNA follows: TGTGCCAGCAGAGAATATGGCTACACCTTC.

This clone was found many times. The chain couples TRBV27 to TRBJ2-5; the D call may be TRBD1 or TRBD2 (6 bases each). CDR3 length equals 14 residues. Germline V gives CDR1 MNHEY, CDR2 SMNVEV (reference sequence). Trimming cost V 5 bases and J 7 bases, with 17 bases left between them. The CDR3 bases are TGTGCCAGCAGTAGGGGGGCTACAATTGGGACCCAGTACTTC. This codes for CASSRGATIGTQYF.

This clone has just a few counts. The chain links TRBV6-1 to TRBJ2-1, with 10 bases matching TRBD2. The CDR3 extends over 16 amino acids. The J segment lost 5 bases and the V segment lost 5 bases, leaving 9 bases of the junction unmatched. The V gene's germline CDR1 is MNHNS and CDR2 SASEGT. The CDR3 sequence is CASSQSLAGVNNEQFF. CDR3 DNA sequence: TGTGCCAGCAGTCAAAGTCTAGCGGGAGTCAACAATGAGCAGTTCTTC.

This clone was counted many times. This chain joins TRBV2 and TRBJ2-1; 7 bases are a match to TRBD2. The CDR3 is 15 amino acids. CDR1 is SNHLY and CDR2 is FYNNEI in the germline V gene. J gave up 7 bases and V 2 bases, and 8 bases lay outside the gene matches. In DNA form, the CDR3 reads TGTGCCAGCAGTGAATATATTGCTAGCGGTAATGAGCAGTTCTTC. This sequence encodes CASSEYIASGNEQFF.

The CDR3 loop is CASSESGLPTEYNEQFF. The CDR3 nucleotides are TGCGCCAGCAGTGAGTCGGGCCTCCCGACAGAATACAATGAGCAGTTCTTC. The chain joins TRBV10-2 to TRBJ2-1, with D maybe TRBD1 (5 bases). The CDR3 runs 17 residues. From germline, CDR1 is WSHSY and CDR2 SAAADI. Trimming left V 0 bases short and J 4 bases short, with 16 bases between.

This clone came up many times. The chain carries TRBV3-1 and TRBJ1-1, with D uncertain. Germline CDR1 is LGHDT and CDR2 is YNNKEL (reference sequence). The length of the CDR3 is 11 residues. The ends were cut back, 0 bases at V and 10 bases at J, with 6 bases in the middle. CDR3 DNA: TGTGCCAGCAGCCAAGAATCCCGAGCTTTCTTT. It yields the protein CASSQESRAFF.

At least ten counts were recorded for this clone. This chain connects TRBV7-2 to TRBJ2-3; D not resolved. Germline V CDR1 and CDR2: SGHTA, FQGNSA. The CDR3 is 14 residues long. V was shortened by 5 bases and J by 1 base, with 10 bases between the two germline ends. CDR3 loop: CASSPRTRTDTQYF. Written as DNA, the CDR3 is TGTGCCAGCAGCCCAAGGACGCGCACAGATACGCAGTATTTT.